One and the same sample provided the 24 T cell receptor beta chains below, sequenced in a study of shared clonotypes between healthy human individuals. Using immunoSEQ multiplex PCR, the repertoire was profiled, and TCRdb retains in-frame clones only, with some absent. This table has over a million clones, around 76% appearing once. The sequenced sample consisted of memory CD4+ T cells sorted from blood. The subset: CD45RA-negative fraction. The source of these receptors is a man between 18 and 29 years old in good health.

The chain combines TRBV10-1 with TRBJ2-3; D gene unclear. CDR1 and CDR2 from the germline V gene are WNHNN and SYGVQD (reference sequence). The CDR3 runs to 14 residues. Trimming cost V 4 bases and J 0 bases, with 8 bases left between them. DNA for the CDR3: TGCGCCAGCAGTGTTGGCAGCAGCACAGATACGCAGTATTTT. Translating gives CASSVGSSTDTQYF.

This clone was seen once. The V call is TRBV5-1, the J call TRBJ2-2; D is perhaps TRBD1 (5 bases). The germline V gene has CDR1 SGHRS and CDR2 YFSETQ. The CDR3 is 14 amino acids. The V end lost 2 bases, the J end lost 3 bases, and 8 bases lay between the germline ends. CDR3 region: CASSLGEYTGELFF. The CDR3 region has the DNA TGCGCCAGCAGCTTAGGGGAATACACCGGGGAGCTGTTTTTT.

This clone occurred once. The chain recombines TRBV7-8 with TRBJ2-1, with a tentative D call TRBD2 (6 bases). CDR1 and CDR2 (germline): SGHVS, FQNEAQ. CDR3 length: 16 amino acids. V lost 1 base to trimming and J lost 8 bases, with 18 bases between them. The CDR3 bases are TGTGCCAGCAGCTTAGTGGTAGCCGGCGGGATCTATGAGCAGTTCTTC. Translating gives CASSLVVAGGIYEQFF. Full variable domain (rest looked up from reference TRBV7-8 and TRBJ2-1): GAGVSQSPRYKVAKRGQDVALRCDPISGHVSLFWYQQALGQGPEFLTYFQNEAQLDKSGLPSDRFFAERPEGSVSTLKIQRTQQEDSAVYLCASSLVVAGGIYEQFFGPGTRLTVL.

This chain links TRBV5-1 with TRBJ2-1; D is uncertain. The CDR3 runs to 15 residues. CDR1 and CDR2 from the germline V gene are SGHRS and YFSETQ. V shed 0 bases and J shed 7 bases, with 14 bases lying between them. As DNA, the CDR3 is TGCGCCAGCAGCTTGGTACCTGGGCTCAAAAATGAGCAGTTCTTC. This sequence encodes CASSLVPGLKNEQFF.

The chain has TRBV7-8 and TRBJ1-4; no definite D call. The V end was cut by 4 bases, the J end by 7 bases, with 10 bases between. The CDR3 length is 13 residues. Germline V CDR1 and CDR2: SGHVS, FQNEAQ. The CDR3 reads CASSYGVGEKLFF. For the CDR3, the DNA is TGTGCCAGCAGCTATGGGGTTGGTGAAAAACTGTTTTTT.

The chain uses TRBV7-7 and TRBJ2-5; tentative D call: TRBD2 (6 bases). CDR1 and CDR2 (germline): SSHAT, FNYEAQ (reference sequence). There are 13 residues in the CDR3. The CDR3 DNA sequence: TGTGCTAGCGGAACGCCCCCTGAAAAGACCCAGTACTTC. This translates into CASGTPPEKTQYF. The full variable domain, with the rest looked up from reference TRBV7-7 and TRBJ2-5, is GAGVSQSPRYKVTKRGQDVTLRCDPISSHATLYWYQQALGQGPEFLTYFNYEAQPDKSGLPSDRFSAERPEGSISTLTIQRTEQRDSAMYRCASGTPPEKTQYFGPGTRLLVL.

The chain employs TRBV9 and TRBJ1-1; TRBD1 matches at 7 bases. Unmatched junction bases numbered 9, after V lost 0 bases and J lost 7 bases. The germline V gene has CDR1 SGDLS and CDR2 YYNGEE. The CDR3 spans 15 residues. The CDR3 DNA is TGTGCCAGCAGCGTAGATACAGGGGTTAGAGGTGAAGCTTTCTTT. This codes for CASSVDTGVRGEAFF.

V and J are TRBV5-8 and TRBJ1-1; 8 nucleotides agree with TRBD1. The J segment lost 1 base and the V segment lost 2 bases, leaving 13 bases of the junction unmatched. Germline assignment: CDR1 SGHTS and CDR2 YDEGEE. The CDR3 has 18 residues. CDR3 region: CASSLGQGRLVANTEAFF. The CDR3 bases are TGTGCCAGCAGCTTAGGACAGGGAAGGTTGGTGGCGAACACTGAAGCTTTCTTT.

The V call is TRBV5-1, the J call TRBJ2-5; D is perhaps TRBD1 or TRBD2 (6 bases each). The V and J ends lost 3 bases and 3 bases respectively, with 18 bases between them. The CDR3 consists of 16 residues. CDR1 and CDR2 from the germline V gene are SGHRS and YFSETQ. CDR3 sequence: CASSSTTGGGEETQYF. The CDR3 DNA reads as TGCGCCAGCAGCTCTACAACCGGGGGCGGGGAAGAGACCCAGTACTTC.

This chain connects TRBV5-8 to TRBJ1-2; TRBD1 is a possible D gene (6 bases). CDR1 and CDR2 (germline): SGHTS, YDEGEE. Trimming removed 9 bases from V and 4 bases from J, with 16 bases in between. CDR3 length: 13 residues. The CDR3 DNA follows: TGTGCCACCTCCGGGGGCGTCGGCTATGGCTACACCTTC. It specifies CATSGGVGYGYTF.

The chain links TRBV7-3 to TRBJ2-5, with D perhaps given as TRBD1 or TRBD2 (5 bases each). V was trimmed by 1 base and J by 2 bases, leaving 11 bases between them. The germline V gene has CDR1 SGHTA and CDR2 FQGTGA. The CDR3 has 15 residues. The CDR3 spells CASSLSGTGQETQYF. The CDR3 nucleotides are TGTGCCAGCAGCTTAAGTGGGACGGGTCAAGAGACCCAGTACTTC. Based on the CDR3 plus reference TRBV7-3 and TRBJ2-5, the full variable domain is GAGVSQTPSNKVTEKGKYVELRCDPISGHTALYWYRQSLGQGPEFLIYFQGTGAADDSGLPNDRFFAVRPEGSVSTLKIQRTERGDSAVYLCASSLSGTGQETQYFGPGTRLLVL.

This clone was seen once. The CDR3 DNA follows: TGTGCCAGCAGTTACTCGTTAGCGGGGGGTTGGAATGAGCAGTTCTTC. Translation gives CASSYSLAGGWNEQFF. The chain employs TRBV6-5 and TRBJ2-1, with 10 positions matching TRBD2. V lost 0 bases, J lost 7 bases, and 6 bases stayed unmatched. CDR1 MNHEY and CDR2 SVGAGI come from the germline V gene. This CDR3 region has 16 residues.

The V call is TRBV6-5, the J call TRBJ2-7, with D tentatively TRBD1 (6 bases). Germline CDR1 MNHEY, CDR2 SVGAGI. This CDR3 has 16 residues. Trimming left V 2 bases short and J 3 bases short, with 17 bases between. The DNA for the CDR3 is TGTGCCAGCAGTTACCGGACGAGTCCAGGGGTCTACGAGCAGTACTTC. It codes for CASSYRTSPGVYEQYF.

This sequence joins TRBV6-6 and TRBJ2-3; 7 bases are a match to TRBD1. Unmatched junction bases numbered 7, after V lost 6 bases and J lost 1 base. This CDR3 is 15 amino acids long. The germline gives CDR1 MNHNY, CDR2 SVGAGI (reference sequence). The CDR3 sequence: CASSIGQGGTDTQYF. The CDR3 bases are TGTGCCAGCAGCATCGGTCAGGGGGGCACAGATACGCAGTATTTT.

This clone was seen many times. V and J are TRBV5-1 and TRBJ2-2; unclear D gene. Trimming removed 4 bases from V and 0 bases from J, with 7 bases in between. Germline CDR1 SGHRS, CDR2 YFSETQ. The CDR3 runs to 14 residues. In DNA, the CDR3 is TGCGCCAGCAGCACGACAACGAACACCGGGGAGCTGTTTTTT. It codes for CASSTTTNTGELFF.

This clone was seen a handful of times. The rearrangement links TRBV5-1 to TRBJ2-2, with 8 nucleotides matching TRBD2. The CDR3 covers 16 residues. Germline CDR1 SGHRS, CDR2 YFSETQ. V was pared by 4 bases and J by 1 base, with 6 bases of the junction left unmatched. This CDR3 is CASSTGLAWNTGELFF. The CDR3 coding sequence is TGCGCCAGCAGCACCGGACTAGCTTGGAACACCGGGGAGCTGTTTTTT.

The J gene is TRBJ1-5, the V gene TRBV6-5, with D uncertain. CDR1 and CDR2 from the germline V gene are MNHEY and SVGAGI. Trimming shortened V by 6 bases and J by 8 bases, and 14 bases separated the two germline ends. This CDR3 contains 13 residues. CDR3 sequence: CASRNTGEEPQHF. The CDR3, as DNA: TGTGCCAGCAGAAACACGGGCGAGGAGCCCCAGCATTTT.

The chain carries TRBV15 and TRBJ2-3, with D possibly TRBD1 on 5 matching bases. CDR3 length: 13 amino acids. V was cut by 1 base and J by 9 bases, with 11 bases left in between. The germline CDR1 and CDR2 sequences are LNHNV and YYDKDF (reference sequence). The CDR3 spells CATSRAGLRTQYF. The CDR3 coding sequence is TGTGCCACCAGCAGAGCAGGGTTGAGAACGCAGTATTTT.

This sequence joins TRBV5-1 and TRBJ2-3, with TRBD1 as a possible D gene (5 bases). CDR1 is SGHRS, CDR2 YFSETQ, per germline. V lost 0 bases, J lost 2 bases, and 7 bases lay in between. The CDR3 covers 14 residues. As DNA, the CDR3 is TGCGCCAGCAGCTTGGTGGACAACACAGATACGCAGTATTTT. As protein: CASSLVDNTDTQYF.

The chain recombines TRBV7-9 with TRBJ1-6; no clear D gene. Germline V gives CDR1 SEHNR, CDR2 FQNEAQ (reference sequence). Trimming pared 5 bases from V and 7 bases from J, leaving 15 bases between. This CDR3 spans 15 amino acids. The CDR3 region is CASSGRRAENSPLHF. The CDR3 nucleotides read TGTGCCAGCAGCGGGCGGCGGGCGGAGAATTCACCCCTCCACTTT.

V and J are TRBV11-2 and TRBJ2-2; D not certain. Trimming pared 1 base from V and 5 bases from J, leaving 8 bases between. The CDR3 spans 14 residues. Germline values: CDR1 SGHAT, CDR2 FQNNGV. The CDR3 coding sequence is TGTGCCAGCAGCTTAGGTCGTATAACCGGGGAGCTGTTTTTT. Translation: CASSLGRITGELFF.

The V gene is TRBV7-2, the J gene TRBJ1-4, with D tentatively TRBD1 (5 bases). Trimming pared 5 bases from V and 8 bases from J, leaving 12 bases between. This CDR3 has 13 amino acids. Germline-derived CDR1 and CDR2 are SGHTA and FQGNSA. The CDR3: CASSEVWGEKLFF. The DNA for the CDR3 is TGTGCCAGCAGCGAGGTCTGGGGGGAAAAACTGTTTTTT.

On this clone itself: A much larger clonotype is one base distant, so this may be a read error. The J gene is TRBJ2-6, the V gene TRBV11-2; no definite D call. Germline CDR1 is SGHAT and CDR2 is FQNNGV. Trimming took 2 bases from V and 0 from J, leaving 5 bases between them. CDR3 length: 15 residues. The CDR3 nucleotides are TGTGCCAGCAGCTTATTCGGCTCTGGGGCCAACGTCCTGACTTTC. Its translation is CASSLFGSGANVLTF.

This clone was seen once. The V call is TRBV28, the J call TRBJ1-2, with D perhaps TRBD1 (6 bases). The germline V and J ends were trimmed by 1 base and 2 bases, with 20 bases remaining between them. CDR1 and CDR2 (germline): MDHEN, SYDVKM. The CDR3 consists of 18 residues. CDR3 coding DNA: TGTGCCAGCAGTTTATACACAGGGAGTACAACGGGAAACTATGGCTACACCTTC. This sequence encodes CASSLYTGSTTGNYGYTF.